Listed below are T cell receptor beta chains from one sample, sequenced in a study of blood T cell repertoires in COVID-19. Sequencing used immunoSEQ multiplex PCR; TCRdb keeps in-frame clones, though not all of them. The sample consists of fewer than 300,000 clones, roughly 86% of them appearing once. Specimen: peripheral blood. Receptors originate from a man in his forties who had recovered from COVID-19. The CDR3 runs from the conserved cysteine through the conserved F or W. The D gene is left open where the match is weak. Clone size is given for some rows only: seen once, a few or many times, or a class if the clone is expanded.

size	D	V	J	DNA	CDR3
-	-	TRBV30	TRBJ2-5	TGTGCCTGGAGTGTAAATAGCTTTCAAGAGACCCAGTACTTC	CAWSVNSFQETQYF
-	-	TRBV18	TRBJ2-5	TGTGCCAGCTCACCGGCGGGCTTGATAGAGACCCAGTACTTC	CASSPAGLIETQYF
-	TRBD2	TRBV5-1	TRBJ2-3	TGCGCCAGCAGCTTGGCCTACAGCGGGGGAAGCACAGATACGCAGTATTTT	CASSLAYSGGSTDTQYF
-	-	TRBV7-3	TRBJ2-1	TGTGCCAGCAGCCCCTACGGAGGAACCCTCTACAATGAGCAGTTCTTC	CASSPYGGTLYNEQFF
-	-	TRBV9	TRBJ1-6	TGTGCCAGCAGCGGGGACGGGGGACTTAATTCACCCCTCCACTTT	CASSGDGGLNSPLHF
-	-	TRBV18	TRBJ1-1	TGTGCCAGCTCACCTATTCCGTTCACTGAAGCTTTCTTT	CASSPIPFTEAFF
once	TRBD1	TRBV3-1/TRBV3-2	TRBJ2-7	TGTGCCAGCAGCCAACCGGCCGGGACAGGTAGCGAGCAGTACTTC	CASSQPAGTGSEQYF
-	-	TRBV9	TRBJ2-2	TGTGCCAGCAGCGTAGGGACTACGAACACCGGGGAGCTGTTTTTT	CASSVGTTNTGELFF
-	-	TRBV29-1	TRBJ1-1	TGCAGCGTTGGACTTACAGGGAAATCGACTGAAGCTTTCTTT	CSVGLTGKSTEAFF
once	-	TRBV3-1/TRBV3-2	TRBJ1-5	TGTGCCAGCAGCCAAAGCGGTAATCAGCCCCAGCATTTT	CASSQSGNQPQHF
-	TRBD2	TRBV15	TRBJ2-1	TGTGCCACCAGCAGAGTAGTGACTAGCGGTTTTTTCTCCTACAATGAGCAGTTCTTC	CATSRVVTSGFFSYNEQFF
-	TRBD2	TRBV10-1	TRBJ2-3	TGCGCCAGCCAGCCTCACTCTAGCGGGAGCACAGATACGCAGTATTTT	CASQPHSSGSTDTQYF
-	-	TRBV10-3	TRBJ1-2	TGTGCCATCAGTGAGGAGGAAACTTATGGCTACACCTTC	CAISEEETYGYTF
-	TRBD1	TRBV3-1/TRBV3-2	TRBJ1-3	TGTGCCAGCAGCCAAGGAGGGACAGGCTCTGGAAACACCATATATTTT	CASSQGGTGSGNTIYF
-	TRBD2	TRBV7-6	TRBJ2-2	TGTGCCAGCAGCTTGGGACTAGCGGGAGTACGCACCGGGGAGCTGTTTTTT	CASSLGLAGVRTGELFF
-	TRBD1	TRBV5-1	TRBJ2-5	TGCGCCAGCAGCGTGACAGGGATCCAAGAGACCCAGTACTTC	CASSVTGIQETQYF
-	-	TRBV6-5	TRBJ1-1	TGTGCCAGCAGCCTTTTTCCCCCCACTGAAGCTTTCTTT	CASSLFPPTEAFF
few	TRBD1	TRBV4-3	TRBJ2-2	TGCGCCAGCAGCCAAACAGTTGGACAGGGGCCCGGGGAGCTGTTTTTT	CASSQTVGQGPGELFF
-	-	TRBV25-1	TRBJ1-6	TGTGCCAGCAGTGGGCAGGGAAATTCACCCCTCCACTTT	CASSGQGNSPLHF
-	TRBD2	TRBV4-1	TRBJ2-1	TGCGCCAGCAGCCACAATAGACTAGCGGGAGGGCACAATGAGCAGTTCTTC	CASSHNRLAGGHNEQFF
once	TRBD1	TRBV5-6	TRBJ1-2	TGTGCCAGCAGCCCCGTAGGGGGACAGGGGAGCTATGGCTACACCTTC	CASSPVGGQGSYGYTF
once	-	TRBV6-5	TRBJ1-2	TGTGCCAGCCAGTTACGGTTCCAGGGCGGTGGCTACACCTTC	CASQLRFQGGGYTF
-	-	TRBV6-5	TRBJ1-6	TGTGCCAGCGGCCAGGGGCCTAATTCACCCCTCCACTTT	CASGQGPNSPLHF
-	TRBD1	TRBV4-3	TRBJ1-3	TGCGCCAGCAGCCACTCGGGACAGGGGTTACACACCATATATTTT	CASSHSGQGLHTIYF
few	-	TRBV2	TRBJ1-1	TGTGCCAGCAGTGATACCGCTAGCCCCCTGAACACTGAAGCTTTCTTT	CASSDTASPLNTEAFF
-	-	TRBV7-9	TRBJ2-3	TGTGCCAGCAGCTTTTACGGGACTAGCACAGATACGCAGTATTTT	CASSFYGTSTDTQYF